The 26 T cell receptor beta chains listed next were all sequenced from one sample in a study of PD-1 blockade in classical Hodgkin lymphoma. The data were produced by immunoSEQ multiplex PCR, yet TCRdb's version contains in-frame clones alone and is incomplete. The data show about 85,000 clones, 92% seen once. Relapse after autologous stem cell transplantation occurred in every patient, and brentuximab vedotin exposure varied. Sequenced here: peripheral blood mononuclear cells (PBMCs), sampled before the second cycle of nivolumab. The receptor set was obtained from a human donor with classical Hodgkin lymphoma.

V gene TRBV9 combines with J gene TRBJ1-1; D is undetermined. Trimming shortened V by 3 bases and J by 5 bases, and 5 bases separated the two germline ends. The CDR3 is made up of 11 amino acids. CDR1 and CDR2 from the germline V gene are SGDLS and YYNGEE. CDR3 bases: TGTGCCAGCAGCGCGACAACTGAAGCTTTCTTT. Translating gives CASSATTEAFF. Complete variable domain (other parts from reference TRBV9 and TRBJ1-1): DSGVTQTPKHLITATGQRVTLRCSPRSGDLSVYWYQQSLDQGLQFLIQYYNGEERAKGNILERFSAQQFPDLHSELNLSSLELGDSALYFCASSATTEAFFGQGTRLTVV.

The chain recombines TRBV9 with TRBJ2-7; D not resolved. The length of the CDR3 is 12 residues. CDR1 SGDLS and CDR2 YYNGEE come from the germline V gene. Trimming stripped 0 bases from V and 8 bases from J, with 9 bases between. Here the CDR3 DNA reads TGTGCCAGCAGCGTAGGGCAGCCACAGCAGTACTTC. Its translation is CASSVGQPQQYF.

This chain uses TRBV28 with TRBJ2-4; 8 positions agree with TRBD2. This CDR3 spans 19 amino acids. Per the germline V gene, CDR1 is MDHEN and CDR2 is SYDVKM. V shed 4 bases, J shed 4 bases, and the junction held 18 bases outside the gene matches. The CDR3 loop is CASSSRQEFSGKTKNIQYF. In DNA, the CDR3 is TGTGCCAGCAGTTCTAGACAGGAATTTAGCGGGAAAACTAAAAACATTCAGTACTTC.

V is TRBV4-1 and J is TRBJ2-7, with D possibly matching TRBD1 (5 bases). The CDR3 is 14 amino acids. V lost 1 base and J lost 5, with 12 bases in between. From germline, CDR1 is MGHRA and CDR2 YSYEKL. The CDR3 nucleotides are TGCGCCAGCAGCCAAGTCCCCAGGGTGGACGAGCAGTACTTC. Encoded protein: CASSQVPRVDEQYF.

This clone came up once. The rearrangement joins TRBV7-2 to TRBJ2-7; 8 nucleotides align to TRBD1. CDR1 is SGHTA, CDR2 FQGNSA, per germline. V trimming: 3 bases; J trimming: 3 bases; junction bases outside the gene matches: 10. CDR3 length: 16 amino acids. The CDR3 DNA reads as TGTGCCAGCAGCTTCCCCCGGACAGGGCGGGTCTACGAGCAGTACTTC. Translating gives CASSFPRTGRVYEQYF.

The chain couples TRBV27 to TRBJ2-7; no clear D gene. The V and J ends lost 5 bases and 3 bases respectively, with 14 bases between them. The CDR3 covers 14 residues. CDR1 and CDR2 from the germline V gene are MNHEY and SMNVEV (reference sequence). CDR3 bases: TGTGCCAGCAGTCCCCCCGGTGGAGTCTACGAGCAGTACTTC. Its translation is CASSPPGGVYEQYF.

The rearrangement joins TRBV28 to TRBJ2-7, with a possible D match to TRBD1 (6 bases). Germline V lookup: CDR1 MDHEN, CDR2 SYDVKM. The CDR3 is 16 amino acids. Trimming removed 5 bases from V and 3 bases from J, with 20 bases in between. The CDR3 here is CASSNNRRGFIYEQYF. The CDR3 nucleotides are TGTGCCAGCAGTAATAACCGCAGGGGTTTCATCTACGAGCAGTACTTC.

The genes are TRBV13 and TRBJ2-2; D unclear. The CDR3 spans 16 residues. Germline lookup yields CDR1 PRHDT and CDR2 FYEKMQ (reference sequence). V lost 4 bases to trimming and J lost 4 bases, with 16 bases between them. The DNA for the CDR3 is TGTGCCAGCAGCTCCTCCCAAAGGCACGGCACCGGGGAGCTGTTTTTT. It encodes CASSSSQRHGTGELFF. Variable domain in full (rest from reference TRBV13 and TRBJ2-2): AAGVIQSPRHLIKEKRETATLKCYPIPRHDTVYWYQQGPGQDPQFLISFYEKMQSDKGSIPDRFSAQQFSDYHSELNMSSLELGDSALYFCASSSSQRHGTGELFFGEGSRLTVL.

The chain is built from TRBV7-9 and TRBJ2-1; 7 positions match TRBD1. The CDR3 runs to 14 residues. The junction had 7 bases not matched to a gene; V was cut back by 3 bases and J by 8 bases. Germline lookup yields CDR1 SEHNR and CDR2 FQNEAQ (reference sequence). This CDR3 is CASSLQGERHEQFF. The CDR3 DNA follows: TGTGCCAGCAGCTTGCAGGGGGAACGGCATGAGCAGTTCTTC.

The chain carries TRBV5-6 and TRBJ2-2, with D unresolved. The germline V gene encodes CDR1 SGHDT and CDR2 YYEEEE. The CDR3 length is 14 residues. Trimming left V 2 bases short and J 4 bases short, with 9 bases between. CDR3 DNA sequence: TGTGCCAGCAGCTTCAGCGAACTCACCGGGGAGCTGTTTTTT. This encodes CASSFSELTGELFF.

This chain joins TRBV6-5 and TRBJ2-1; maybe TRBD1 (6 bases). The germline CDR1 and CDR2 sequences are MNHEY and SVGAGI. Trimming pared 6 bases from V and 5 bases from J, leaving 14 bases between. This CDR3 is built from 14 residues. CDR3 loop: CASSHLDSHNEQFF. The CDR3 nucleotides are TGTGCCAGCAGCCACCTGGACAGTCACAATGAGCAGTTCTTC.

The CDR3 region is CASSAPGEQFF. CDR3 sequence (DNA): TGTGCCAGCAGCGCCCCCGGGGAGCAGTTCTTC. V gene TRBV9 combines with J gene TRBJ2-1; D unresolved. CDR3 length: 11 residues. V was pared by 3 bases and J by 10 bases, with 8 bases between. CDR1 SGDLS and CDR2 YYNGEE come from the germline V gene.

This sequence joins TRBV7-9 and TRBJ2-7; a weak D match, TRBD1 (5 bases). The V gene's germline CDR1 is SEHNR and CDR2 FQNEAQ (reference sequence). The CDR3 extends over 13 amino acids. The ends were cut back, 3 bases at V and 3 bases at J, with 9 bases in the middle. For the CDR3, the DNA is TGTGCCAGCAGCTTGGCAGGGTTCTACGAGCAGTACTTC. Protein sequence: CASSLAGFYEQYF. The full variable domain, rest sourced from reference TRBV7-9 and TRBJ2-7, is DTGVSQNPRHKITKRGQNVTFRCDPISEHNRLYWYRQTLGQGPEFLTYFQNEAQLEKSRLLSDRFSAERPKGSFSTLEIQRTEQGDSAMYLCASSLAGFYEQYFGPGTRLTVT.

The gene calls are TRBV9 and TRBJ2-7, with 7 bases identical to TRBD2. Germline-derived CDR1 and CDR2 are SGDLS and YYNGEE. The CDR3 has 18 amino acids. V lost 0 bases and J lost 0; bases outside the gene matches: 12. CDR3 coding DNA: TGTGCCAGCAGCGTAGGAGGCACCGCTAGCGGCATCTCCTACGAGCAGTACTTC. This codes for CASSVGGTASGISYEQYF.

V is TRBV9 and J is TRBJ2-3, with TRBD2 as a possible D gene (6 bases). Germline CDR1 and CDR2: SGDLS and YYNGEE. Trimming cost V 3 bases and J 4 bases, with 15 bases left between them. The CDR3 contains 15 residues. CDR3 DNA sequence: TGTGCCAGCAGCGCCGCGACTAGATACGCAGATACGCAGTATTTT. It specifies CASSAATRYADTQYF.

There are a few counts of this clone. The rearrangement joins TRBV27 to TRBJ2-7; D uncertain. V gave up 5 bases and J gave up 1 base, with 9 bases separating them. CDR3 length: 13 amino acids. Germline CDR1 is MNHEY and CDR2 is SMNVEV (reference sequence). The CDR3, as DNA: TGTGCCAGCAGTCACACATCATCCTACGAGCAGTACTTC. It codes for CASSHTSSYEQYF.

The V gene is TRBV5-4, the J gene TRBJ1-3, with D uncertain. The CDR3 totals 13 residues. Looked up from germline, CDR1 is SGHNT and CDR2 is YYREEE (reference sequence). Trimming stripped 0 bases from V and 2 bases from J, with 3 bases between. The CDR3 region has the DNA TGTGCCAGCAGCTTGGTCCCTGGAAACACCATATATTTT. It codes for CASSLVPGNTIYF. Variable domain in full (rest from reference TRBV5-4 and TRBJ1-3): ETGVTQSPTHLIKTRGQQVTLRCSSQSGHNTVSWYQQALGQGPQFIFQYYREEENGRGNFPPRFSGLQFPNYSSELNVNALELDDSALYLCASSLVPGNTIYFGEGSWLTVV.

The rearrangement uses TRBV6-1 and TRBJ1-2; 7 bases line up with TRBD1. The CDR3 spans 13 residues. Unmatched junction bases numbered 9, after V lost 9 bases and J lost 5 bases. The germline CDR1 and CDR2 sequences are MNHNS and SASEGT. The CDR3 bases are TGTGCCAGTAACAGGGGATTTGGATATGGCTACACCTTC. Protein: CASNRGFGYGYTF.

J is TRBJ2-7 and V is TRBV11-2, with a weak D call TRBD1 (6 bases). CDR3 length: 15 amino acids. V lost 2 bases and J lost 3, with 14 bases in between. Germline V gene sequence: CDR1 SGHAT, CDR2 FQNNGV. The CDR3 loop is CASSLTGDNHYEQYF. CDR3 DNA sequence: TGTGCCAGCAGCTTAACCGGGGACAACCACTACGAGCAGTACTTC.

The chain is built from TRBV10-1 and TRBJ2-7, with no clear D. Germline CDR1 WNHNN, CDR2 SYGVQD (reference sequence). This CDR3 is 15 amino acids long. V shed 2 bases and J shed 5 bases, with 16 bases lying between them. CDR3 protein: CASSEGITVLDEQYF. The CDR3 DNA follows: TGCGCCAGCAGTGAGGGGATAACCGTCCTCGACGAGCAGTACTTC.

This chain links TRBV7-9 with TRBJ1-5; D is unresolved. Germline CDR1 is SEHNR and CDR2 is FQNEAQ (reference sequence). The V end lost 1 base, the J end lost 1 base, and 8 bases lay between the germline ends. There are 15 residues in the CDR3. The CDR3 region is CASSLGVSSNQPQHF. The CDR3 nucleotides read TGTGCCAGCAGCTTAGGGGTCTCGAGCAATCAGCCCCAGCATTTT.

The chain uses TRBV6-5 and TRBJ1-2; TRBD1 matches 10 bases. The germline V gene encodes CDR1 MNHEY and CDR2 SVGAGI. This CDR3 comprises 14 residues. V trimming: 5 bases; J trimming: 3 bases; junction bases outside the gene matches: 3. The CDR3, as DNA: TGTGCCAGCAGTGGGACAGGGGAGGACTATGGCTACACCTTC. Translating it yields CASSGTGEDYGYTF.

The chain uses TRBV27 and TRBJ2-3; 9 nucleotides line up with TRBD2. V shed 6 bases, J shed 7 bases, and the junction held 5 bases outside the gene matches. This CDR3 spans 13 amino acids. Germline V lookup: CDR1 MNHEY, CDR2 SMNVEV (reference sequence). CDR3 residues: CASRSSGTHTQYF. The CDR3 bases are TGTGCCAGCAGGTCTAGCGGGACTCATACGCAGTATTTT.

J is TRBJ2-7 and V is TRBV7-3; D is ambiguous. Germline V gene lookup returns CDR1 SGHTA and CDR2 FQGTGA. V lost 5 bases and J 2 bases, leaving 4 bases between the germline ends. There are 11 residues in the CDR3. CDR3 amino acids: CASSHPYEQYF. The CDR3 DNA reads as TGTGCCAGCAGCCACCCCTACGAGCAGTACTTC.

The chain carries TRBV11-3 and TRBJ1-3, with TRBD1 matching over 7 bases. Trimming removed 5 bases from V and 5 bases from J; junction bases left unmatched: 6. The CDR3 totals 14 residues. Per germline, CDR1 SGHNT and CDR2 YENEEA. Here the CDR3 DNA reads TGTGCCAGCAGCGAAGACAGGGCGAGAAACACCATATATTTT. Its protein product is CASSEDRARNTIYF.

The V gene is TRBV4-1, the J gene TRBJ1-2; 7 bases align to TRBD1. J gave up 6 bases and V 4 bases, and 17 bases lay outside the gene matches. The CDR3 spans 17 residues. Germline values: CDR1 MGHRA, CDR2 YSYEKL. The CDR3 protein is CASSPLGSDRLRDGYTF. The CDR3 nucleotides are TGCGCCAGCAGCCCCCTAGGTTCGGACAGGCTTAGGGATGGCTACACCTTC.